The entry below gives a single T cell receptor (beta chain) sequence along with its context. The CDR3 runs to 14 residues. V was trimmed by 1 base and J by 6 bases, leaving 11 bases between them. Germline V gene lookup returns CDR1 SGHRS and CDR2 YFSETQ. The sample is drawn from a study of blood T cell repertoires in COVID-19. In the authors' methods: Nucleated cell counts were estimated from reference gene primer amplification. Measured with immunoSEQ multiplex PCR; TCRdb has only the in-frame clones, and not every one. V and J calls and clone size are those listed in that table; D and trimming were worked out from the DNA. The sample has tens of thousands of clones, more than 75% seen once.

This rearrangement joins TRBV5-1 to TRBJ2-1; perhaps TRBD2 as D (6 bases). This sequence originates from a human donor in a cohort sampled during active COVID-19. The sequencing sample was made of peripheral blood. The CDR3 DNA follows: TGCGCCAGCAGCTTGAGTGCTAGCGTCAATGAGCAGTTCTTC. Translated: CASSLSASVNEQFF.